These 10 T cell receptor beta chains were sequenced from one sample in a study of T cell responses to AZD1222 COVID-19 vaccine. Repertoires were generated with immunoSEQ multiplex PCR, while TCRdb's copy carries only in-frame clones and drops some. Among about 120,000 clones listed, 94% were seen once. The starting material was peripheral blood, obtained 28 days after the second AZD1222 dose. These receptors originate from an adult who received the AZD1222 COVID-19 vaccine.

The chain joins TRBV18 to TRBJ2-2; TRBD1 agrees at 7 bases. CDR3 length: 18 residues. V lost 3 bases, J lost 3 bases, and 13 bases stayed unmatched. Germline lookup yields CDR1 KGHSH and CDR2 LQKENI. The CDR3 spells CASSPAFGTARHTGELFF. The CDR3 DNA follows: TGTGCCAGCTCACCGGCTTTCGGGACAGCCCGCCACACCGGGGAGCTGTTTTTT.

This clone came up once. CDR3 DNA: TGCGCCAGCAGCAACCCAGGCTACGAGCAGTACTTC. It specifies CASSNPGYEQYF. J is TRBJ2-7 and V is TRBV5-1, with D unclear. The V gene lost 4 bases and the J gene lost 3 bases, with 8 bases spanning the gap. The CDR3 runs 12 residues. Germline assignment: CDR1 SGHRS and CDR2 YFSETQ.

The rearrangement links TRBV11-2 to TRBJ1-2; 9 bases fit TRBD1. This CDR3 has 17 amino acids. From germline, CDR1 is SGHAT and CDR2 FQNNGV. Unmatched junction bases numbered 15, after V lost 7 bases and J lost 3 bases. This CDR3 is CASIGITGGLEDYGYTF. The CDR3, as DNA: TGTGCCAGCATAGGCATCACAGGGGGCCTGGAAGACTATGGCTACACCTTC.

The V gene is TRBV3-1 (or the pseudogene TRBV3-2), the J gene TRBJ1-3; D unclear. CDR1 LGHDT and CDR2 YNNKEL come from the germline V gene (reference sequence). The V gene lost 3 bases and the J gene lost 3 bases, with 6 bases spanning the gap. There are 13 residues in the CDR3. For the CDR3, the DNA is TGTGCCAGCAGCCACCTCATTGGAAACACCATATATTTT. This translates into CASSHLIGNTIYF.

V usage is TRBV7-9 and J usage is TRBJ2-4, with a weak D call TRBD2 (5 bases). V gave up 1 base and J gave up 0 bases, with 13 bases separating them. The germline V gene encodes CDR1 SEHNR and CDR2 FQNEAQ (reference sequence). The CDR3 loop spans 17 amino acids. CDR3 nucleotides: TGTGCCAGCAGCTTAGGGGCGGGTGAGCTAGCCAAAAACATTCAGTACTTC. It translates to CASSLGAGELAKNIQYF.

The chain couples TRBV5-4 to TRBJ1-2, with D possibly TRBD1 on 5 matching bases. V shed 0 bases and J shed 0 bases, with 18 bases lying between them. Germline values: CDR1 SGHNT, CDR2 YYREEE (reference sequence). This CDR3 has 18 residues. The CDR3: CASSLAVGRAAANYGYTF. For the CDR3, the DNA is TGTGCCAGCAGCTTGGCTGTCGGCAGGGCAGCAGCTAACTATGGCTACACCTTC.

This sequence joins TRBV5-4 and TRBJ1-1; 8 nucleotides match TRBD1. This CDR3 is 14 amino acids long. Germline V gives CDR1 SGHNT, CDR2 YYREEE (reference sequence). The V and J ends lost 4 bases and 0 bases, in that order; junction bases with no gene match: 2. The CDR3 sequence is CASSLTGVNTEAFF. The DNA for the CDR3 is TGTGCCAGCAGCCTGACAGGGGTGAACACTGAAGCTTTCTTT.

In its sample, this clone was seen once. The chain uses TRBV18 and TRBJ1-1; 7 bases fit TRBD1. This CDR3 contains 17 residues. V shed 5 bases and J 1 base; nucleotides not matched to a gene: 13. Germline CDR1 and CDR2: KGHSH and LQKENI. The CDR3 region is CASSSYRGPQPNTEAFF. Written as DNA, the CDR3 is TGTGCCAGCTCATCATACAGGGGACCACAGCCGAACACTGAAGCTTTCTTT.

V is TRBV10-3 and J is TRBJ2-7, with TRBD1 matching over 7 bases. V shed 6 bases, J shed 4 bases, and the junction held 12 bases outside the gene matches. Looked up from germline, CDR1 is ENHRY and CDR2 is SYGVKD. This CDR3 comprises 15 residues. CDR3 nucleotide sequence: TGTGCCATCAGAGGGGGCGGCGATATAGTTTACGAGCAGTACTTC. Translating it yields CAIRGGGDIVYEQYF.

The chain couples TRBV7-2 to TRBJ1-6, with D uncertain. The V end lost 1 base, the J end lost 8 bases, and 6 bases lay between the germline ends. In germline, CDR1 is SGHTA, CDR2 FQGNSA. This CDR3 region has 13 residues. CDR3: CASSLVAYSPLHF. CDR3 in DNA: TGTGCCAGCAGCTTAGTAGCGTATTCACCCCTCCACTTT.